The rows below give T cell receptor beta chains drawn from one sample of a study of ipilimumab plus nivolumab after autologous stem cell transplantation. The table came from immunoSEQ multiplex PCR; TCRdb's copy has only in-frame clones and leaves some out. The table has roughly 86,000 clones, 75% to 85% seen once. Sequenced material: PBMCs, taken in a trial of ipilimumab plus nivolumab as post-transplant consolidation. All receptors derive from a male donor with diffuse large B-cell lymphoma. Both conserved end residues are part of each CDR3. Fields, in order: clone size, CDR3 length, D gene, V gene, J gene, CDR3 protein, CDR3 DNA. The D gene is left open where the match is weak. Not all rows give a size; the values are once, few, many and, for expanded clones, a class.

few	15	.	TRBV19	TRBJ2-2	CASSIGSGNTGELFF	TGTGCCAGTAGTATAGGATCCGGGAACACCGGGGAGCTGTTTTTT
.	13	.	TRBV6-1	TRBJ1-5	CASRTSLKQPQHF	TGTGCCAGCAGAACGTCCCTGAAACAGCCCCAGCATTTT
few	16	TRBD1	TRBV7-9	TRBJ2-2	CASTSQGTGHTGELFF	TGTGCCAGCACCTCACAGGGGACAGGGCACACCGGGGAGCTGTTTTTT
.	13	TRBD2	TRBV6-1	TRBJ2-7	CASSLFLAGEQYF	TGTGCCAGCAGTCTCTTCCTAGCGGGGGAGCAGTACTTC
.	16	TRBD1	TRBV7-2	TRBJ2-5	CASSLGTGGAGETQYF	TGTGCCAGCAGCCTAGGTACAGGGGGCGCCGGGGAGACCCAGTACTTC
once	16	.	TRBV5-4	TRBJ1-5	CASSIGRMRSNQPQHF	TGTGCCAGCAGCATAGGACGGATGCGGAGCAATCAGCCCCAGCATTTT
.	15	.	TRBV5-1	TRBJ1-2	CASSLDSARNYGYTF	TGCGCCAGCAGCTTGGACTCTGCCCGGAACTATGGCTACACCTTC
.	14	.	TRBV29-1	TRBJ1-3	CSVEGTPAGNTIYF	TGCAGCGTTGAGGGGACGCCAGCTGGAAACACCATATATTTT
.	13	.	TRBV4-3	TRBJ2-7	CASSQRLALEQYF	TGCGCCAGCAGCCAACGTCTAGCCCTTGAGCAGTACTTC
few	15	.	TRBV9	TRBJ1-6	CASSTRSSYNSPLHF	TGTGCCAGCAGCACCCGATCCTCCTATAATTCACCCCTCCACTTT
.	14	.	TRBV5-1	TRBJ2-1	CASSLGGSYNEQFF	TGCGCCAGCAGCTTGGGCGGTTCCTACAATGAGCAGTTCTTC
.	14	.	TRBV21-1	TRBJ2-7	CASSRRDRDYEQYF	TGTGCCAGCAGCAGAAGGGACAGGGACTACGAGCAGTACTTC
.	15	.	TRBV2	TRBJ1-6	CASSEARREYSPLHF	TGTGCCAGCAGTGAAGCCCGCAGGGAGTATTCACCCCTCCACTTT
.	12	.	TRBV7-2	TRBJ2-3	CASSLVRDTQYF	TGTGCCAGCAGCTTAGTTCGAGATACGCAGTATTTT
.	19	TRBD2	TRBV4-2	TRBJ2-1	CASSQPSSGLAGISDEQFF	TGTGCCAGCAGCCAACCTAGCTCAGGACTAGCGGGGATTAGCGATGAGCAGTTCTTC
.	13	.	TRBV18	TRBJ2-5	CASSPSREETQYF	TGTGCCAGCTCACCATCCCGTGAAGAGACCCAGTACTTC
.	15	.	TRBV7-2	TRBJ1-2	CASTSPPGDVYGYTF	TGTGCCAGCACTTCCCCCCCCGGGGACGTCTATGGCTACACCTTC
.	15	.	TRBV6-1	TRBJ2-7	CASSDHGGPAYEQYF	TGTGCCAGCAGTGATCACGGGGGCCCTGCCTACGAGCAGTACTTC
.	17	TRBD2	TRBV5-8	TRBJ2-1	CASSLGRLAGGRNEQFF	TGTGCCAGCAGCTTGGGGAGGCTAGCGGGGGGGAGGAATGAGCAGTTCTTC
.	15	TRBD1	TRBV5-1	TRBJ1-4	CASSLKGAPNEKLFF	TGCGCCAGCAGCTTAAAGGGGGCCCCTAATGAAAAACTGTTTTTT
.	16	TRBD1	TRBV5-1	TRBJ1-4	CASSLQGGQTNEKLFF	TGCGCCAGCAGCCTACAGGGGGGGCAAACTAATGAAAAACTGTTTTTT
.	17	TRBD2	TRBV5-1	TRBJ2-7	CASSLGTSGAASYEQYF	TGCGCCAGCAGCTTGGGGACTAGCGGGGCCGCCTCCTACGAGCAGTACTTC
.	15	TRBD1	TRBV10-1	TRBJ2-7	CASRAGTGGVHEQYF	TGCGCCAGCAGGGCCGGGACAGGGGGCGTACACGAGCAGTACTTC
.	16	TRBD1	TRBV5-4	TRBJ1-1	CASSLSRGGGFTEAFF	TGTGCCAGCAGCTTGTCCCGTGGAGGGGGCTTCACTGAAGCTTTCTTT
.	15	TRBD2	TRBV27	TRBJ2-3	CASGDVAGGTDTQYF	TGTGCCAGCGGCGATGTAGCGGGGGGCACAGATACGCAGTATTTT
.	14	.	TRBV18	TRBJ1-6	CASSQVTENSPLHF	TGTGCCAGCTCCCAGGTGACCGAAAATTCACCCCTCCACTTT
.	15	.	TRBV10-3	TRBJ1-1	CAISESVAKNTEAFF	TGTGCCATCAGTGAGTCTGTGGCGAAGAACACTGAAGCTTTCTTT
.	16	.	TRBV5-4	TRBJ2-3	CASSRGGQGGADTQYF	TGTGCCAGCAGCCGGGGAGGGCAGGGGGGCGCAGATACGCAGTATTTT
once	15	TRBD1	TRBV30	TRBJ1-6	CAWDPTGQGLSPLHF	TGTGCCTGGGATCCTACGGGACAGGGGTTGTCACCCCTCCACTTT
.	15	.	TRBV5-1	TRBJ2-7	CASSPSWQGSYEQYF	TGCGCCAGCAGCCCGTCTTGGCAGGGGAGCTACGAGCAGTACTTC
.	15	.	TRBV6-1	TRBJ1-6	CASSEALIRGSPLHF	TGTGCCAGCAGTGAAGCGCTTATCCGGGGTTCACCCCTCCACTTT
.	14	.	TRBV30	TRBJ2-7	CAWSVGLASYEQYF	TGTGCCTGGAGTGTAGGGCTAGCGTCCTACGAGCAGTACTTC
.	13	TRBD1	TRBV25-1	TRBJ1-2	CASIGQGIFGYTF	TGTGCCAGTATCGGACAGGGGATTTTTGGCTACACCTTC
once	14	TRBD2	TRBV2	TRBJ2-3	CASRGLAWFDTQYF	TGTGCCAGCAGAGGACTAGCCTGGTTCGATACGCAGTATTTT
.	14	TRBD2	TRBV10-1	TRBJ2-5	CASSGLAGEETQYF	TGCGCCAGCAGTGGACTAGCGGGGGAAGAGACCCAGTACTTC
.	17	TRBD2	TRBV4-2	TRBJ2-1	CASSRAIGGGDYNEQFF	TGTGCCAGCAGCCGCGCGATAGGCGGGGGGGACTACAATGAGCAGTTCTTC
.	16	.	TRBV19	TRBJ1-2	CASSSQPEIPRVGYTF	TGTGCCAGTAGTTCTCAACCCGAAATCCCCCGAGTGGGCTACACCTTC
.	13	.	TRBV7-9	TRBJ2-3	CATGDVYSDTQYF	TGTGCCACCGGGGACGTCTATTCAGATACGCAGTATTTT
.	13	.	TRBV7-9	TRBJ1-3	CASSLVLGNTIYF	TGTGCCAGCAGCTTAGTACTTGGAAACACCATATATTTT
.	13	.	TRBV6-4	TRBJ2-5	CASSPGRGETQYF	TGTGCCAGCAGTCCGGGACGCGGAGAGACCCAGTACTTC
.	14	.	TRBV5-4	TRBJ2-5	CASSRGTGRETQYF	TGTGCCAGCAGCCGCGGGACGGGTCGAGAGACCCAGTACTTC
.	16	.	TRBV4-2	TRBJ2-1	CASSQEGGAVGNEQFF	TGTGCCAGCAGCCAAGAGGGCGGGGCGGTAGGAAATGAGCAGTTCTTC
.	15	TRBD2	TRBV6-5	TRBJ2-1	CASSSRGRGGNEQFF	TGTGCCAGCAGTTCCCGCGGGCGGGGGGGCAATGAGCAGTTCTTC
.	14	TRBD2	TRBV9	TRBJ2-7	CASSLLAGGYEQYF	TGTGCCAGCAGCCTCCTGGCGGGGGGTTACGAGCAGTACTTC
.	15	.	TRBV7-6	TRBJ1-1	CASSLKRGGSAEAFF	TGTGCCAGCAGCTTAAAAAGAGGAGGGTCGGCTGAAGCTTTCTTT
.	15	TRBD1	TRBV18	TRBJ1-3	CASSPEQGAGNTIYF	TGTGCCAGCTCACCCGAACAGGGGGCTGGAAACACCATATATTTT
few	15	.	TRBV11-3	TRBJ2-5	CASSLGVDRQETQYF	TGTGCCAGCAGCTTAGGTGTAGATAGACAAGAGACCCAGTACTTC